The T cell receptor beta chain under discussion was sequenced for a study of blood T cell repertoires in COVID-19. Looked up from germline, CDR1 is KGHSH and CDR2 is LQKENI. V was pared by 2 bases and J by 4 bases, with 4 bases of the junction left unmatched. The CDR3 spans 15 residues. Original methodology: For nucleated cells, counts were estimated from reference gene primer amplification. Profiling relied on immunoSEQ multiplex PCR, and the TCRdb table lists in-frame clones only, not all of them. Clone size and the V and J calls come from that table; the DNA yielded D and trimming. The sample includes over 150,000 clones, 75% to 85% of them seen just once. Seattle patients were enrolled while actively infected and followed longitudinally.

The rearrangement links TRBV18 to TRBJ1-3, with 8 bases identical to TRBD1. The sequencing sample was made of peripheral blood. The sequence was collected from a woman older than 75 with COVID-19, enrolled during active disease. The CDR3 here is CASSPFDRGGNTIYF. The CDR3 DNA reads TGTGCCAGCTCACCATTTGACAGGGGCGGAAACACCATATATTTT.